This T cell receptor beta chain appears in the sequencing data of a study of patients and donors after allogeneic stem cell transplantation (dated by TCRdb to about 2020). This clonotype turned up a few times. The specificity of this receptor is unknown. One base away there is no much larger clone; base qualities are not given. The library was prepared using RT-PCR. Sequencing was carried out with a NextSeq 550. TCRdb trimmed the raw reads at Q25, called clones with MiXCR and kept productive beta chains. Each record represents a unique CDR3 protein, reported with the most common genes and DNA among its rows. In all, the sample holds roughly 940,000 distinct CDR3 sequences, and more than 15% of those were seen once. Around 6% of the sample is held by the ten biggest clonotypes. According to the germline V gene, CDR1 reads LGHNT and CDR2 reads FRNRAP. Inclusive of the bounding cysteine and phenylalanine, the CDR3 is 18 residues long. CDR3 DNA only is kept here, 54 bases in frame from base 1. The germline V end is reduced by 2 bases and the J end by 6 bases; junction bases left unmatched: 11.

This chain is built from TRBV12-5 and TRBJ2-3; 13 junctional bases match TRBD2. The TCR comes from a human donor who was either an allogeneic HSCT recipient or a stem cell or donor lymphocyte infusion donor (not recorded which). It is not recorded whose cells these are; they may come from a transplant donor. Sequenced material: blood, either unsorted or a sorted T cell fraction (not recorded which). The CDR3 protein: CASGLTIRTSGSRDTQYF. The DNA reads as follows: TGTGCTAGTGGTTTGACGATCCGGACTAGCGGGAGCAGGGATACGCAGTATTTT.